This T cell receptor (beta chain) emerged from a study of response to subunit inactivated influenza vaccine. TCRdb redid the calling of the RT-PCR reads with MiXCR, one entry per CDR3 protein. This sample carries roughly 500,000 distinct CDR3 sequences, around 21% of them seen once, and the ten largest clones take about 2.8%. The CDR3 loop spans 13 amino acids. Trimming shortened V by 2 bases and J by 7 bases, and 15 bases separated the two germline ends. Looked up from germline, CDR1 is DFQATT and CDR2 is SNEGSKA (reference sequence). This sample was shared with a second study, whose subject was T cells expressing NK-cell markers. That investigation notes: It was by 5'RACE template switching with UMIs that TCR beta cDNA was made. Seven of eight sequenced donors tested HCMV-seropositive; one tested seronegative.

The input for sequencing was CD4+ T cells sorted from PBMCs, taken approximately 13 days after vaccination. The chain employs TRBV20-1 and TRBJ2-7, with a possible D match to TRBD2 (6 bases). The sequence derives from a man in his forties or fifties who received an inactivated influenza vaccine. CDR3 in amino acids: CSARWPGVEEQYF. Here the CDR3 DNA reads TGCAGTGCTAGATGGCCGGGAGTAGAGGAGCAGTACTTC.